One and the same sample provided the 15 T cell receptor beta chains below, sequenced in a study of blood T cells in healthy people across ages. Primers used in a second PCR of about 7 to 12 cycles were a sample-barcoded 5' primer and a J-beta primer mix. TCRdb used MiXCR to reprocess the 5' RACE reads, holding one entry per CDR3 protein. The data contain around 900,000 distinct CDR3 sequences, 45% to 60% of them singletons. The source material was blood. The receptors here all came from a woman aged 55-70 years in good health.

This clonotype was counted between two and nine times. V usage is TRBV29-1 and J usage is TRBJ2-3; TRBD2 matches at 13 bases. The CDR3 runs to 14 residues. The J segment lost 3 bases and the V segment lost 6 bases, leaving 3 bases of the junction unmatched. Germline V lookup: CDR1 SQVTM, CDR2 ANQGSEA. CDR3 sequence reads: CSVETSGRTDTQYF. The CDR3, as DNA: TGCAGCGTGGAGACTAGCGGGAGGACAGATACGCAGTATTTT.

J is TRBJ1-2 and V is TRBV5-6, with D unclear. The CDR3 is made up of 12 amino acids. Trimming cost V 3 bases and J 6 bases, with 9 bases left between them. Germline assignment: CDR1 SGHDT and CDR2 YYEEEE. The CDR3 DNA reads TGTGCCAGCAGCTCCCCACGAAATGGCTACACCTTC. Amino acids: CASSSPRNGYTF.

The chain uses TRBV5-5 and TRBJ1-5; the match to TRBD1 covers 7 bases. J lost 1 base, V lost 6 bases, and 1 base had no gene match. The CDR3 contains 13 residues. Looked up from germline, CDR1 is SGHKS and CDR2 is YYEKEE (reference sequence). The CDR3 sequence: CASTGGSNQPQHF. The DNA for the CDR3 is TGTGCCAGCACAGGGGGGAGCAATCAGCCCCAGCATTTT. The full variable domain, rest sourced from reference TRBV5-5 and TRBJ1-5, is DAGVTQSPTHLIKTRGQQVTLRCSPISGHKSVSWYQQVLGQGPQFIFQYYEKEERGRGNFPDRFSARQFPNYSSELNVNALLLGDSALYLCASTGGSNQPQHFGDGTRLSIL.

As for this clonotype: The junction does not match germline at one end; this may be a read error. The CDR3 coding sequence is TGTGCCAGCAGTTACTTTGGCGGGAGTTCGACCAAAAACATTCGGTACTTC. Translating it yields CASSYFGGSSTKNIRYF. This chain uses TRBV6-2 or TRBV6-3 with TRBJ2-4, with TRBD2 matching over 7 bases. Germline V gene sequence: CDR1 MNHEY, CDR2 SVGEGT. The CDR3 is made up of 17 amino acids.

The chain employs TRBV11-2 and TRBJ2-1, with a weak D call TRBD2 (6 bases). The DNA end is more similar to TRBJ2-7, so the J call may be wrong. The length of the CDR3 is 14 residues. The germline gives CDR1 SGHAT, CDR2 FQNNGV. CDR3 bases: TGTGCCAGCAGCTTATTCGGGGAGGCCTACGAGCAGTACTTC. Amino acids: CASSLFGEAYEQYF.

The CDR3 DNA sequence: TGCGCCAGCAGCCTCACCAGAAGCTCCTATAATTCACCCCTCCACTTT. Protein: CASSLTRSSYNSPLHF. The chain recombines TRBV4-3 with TRBJ1-6; D not certain. CDR1 and CDR2 (germline): LGHNA, YSLEER. V dropped 4 bases and J dropped 0 bases, with 10 bases sitting between them. The CDR3 spans 16 residues.

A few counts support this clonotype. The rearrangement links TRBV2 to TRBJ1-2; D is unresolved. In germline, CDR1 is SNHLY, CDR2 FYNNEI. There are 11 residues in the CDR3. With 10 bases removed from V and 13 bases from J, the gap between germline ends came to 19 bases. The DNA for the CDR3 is TGTGCCACCCACAAAGACACGGCCGGCACCTTC. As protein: CATHKDTAGTF.

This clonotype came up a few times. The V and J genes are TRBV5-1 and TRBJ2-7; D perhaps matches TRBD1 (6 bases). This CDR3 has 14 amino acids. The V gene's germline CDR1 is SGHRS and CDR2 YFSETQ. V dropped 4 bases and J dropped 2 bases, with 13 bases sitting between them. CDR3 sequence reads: CASSIRGGTYEQYF. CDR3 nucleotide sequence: TGCGCCAGCAGCATCAGGGGTGGAACCTACGAGCAGTACTTC.

The DNA of the CDR3 is TGCAGTGCGCGACTAGCGCGCGGCTCCTACAATGAGCAGTTCTTC. Its translation is CSARLARGSYNEQFF. The V and J genes are TRBV20-1 and TRBJ2-1, with 8 bases that match TRBD2. This CDR3 spans 15 amino acids. The germline V gene has CDR1 DFQATT and CDR2 SNEGSKA (reference sequence). The trim removed 6 bases at V and 0 bases at J, leaving 7 bases unmatched.

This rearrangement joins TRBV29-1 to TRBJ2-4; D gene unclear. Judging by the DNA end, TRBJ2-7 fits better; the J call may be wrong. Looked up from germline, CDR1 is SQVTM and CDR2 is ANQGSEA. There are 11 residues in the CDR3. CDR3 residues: CSVVNDYEQYF. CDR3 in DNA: TGCAGCGTTGTAAACGACTACGAGCAGTACTTC.

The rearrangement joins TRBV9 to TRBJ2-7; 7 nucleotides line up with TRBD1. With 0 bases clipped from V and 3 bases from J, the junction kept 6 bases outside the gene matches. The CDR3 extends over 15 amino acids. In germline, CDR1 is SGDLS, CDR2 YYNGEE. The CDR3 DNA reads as TGTGCCAGCAGCGTAGCCTCGGGACAGTTCTACGAGCAGTACTTC. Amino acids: CASSVASGQFYEQYF.

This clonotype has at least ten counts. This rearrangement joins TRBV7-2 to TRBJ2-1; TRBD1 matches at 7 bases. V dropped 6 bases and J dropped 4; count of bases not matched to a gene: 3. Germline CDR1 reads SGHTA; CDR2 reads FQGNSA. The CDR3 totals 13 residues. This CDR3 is CASRWDSYNEQFF. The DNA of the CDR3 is TGTGCCAGCAGATGGGACAGTTACAATGAGCAGTTCTTC. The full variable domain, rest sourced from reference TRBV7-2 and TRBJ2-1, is GAGVSQSPSNKVTEKGKDVELRCDPISGHTALYWYRQSLGQGLEFLIYFQGNSAPDKSGLPSDRFSAERTGGSVSTLTIQRTQQEDSAVYLCASRWDSYNEQFFGPGTRLTVL.

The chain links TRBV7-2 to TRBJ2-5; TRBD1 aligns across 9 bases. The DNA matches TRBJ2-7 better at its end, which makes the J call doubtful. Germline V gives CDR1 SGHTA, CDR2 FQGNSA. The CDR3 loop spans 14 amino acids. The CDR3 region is CASRDRDREYEQYF. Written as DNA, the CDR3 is TGTGCCAGCAGGGACCGGGACAGGGAGTACGAGCAGTACTTC.

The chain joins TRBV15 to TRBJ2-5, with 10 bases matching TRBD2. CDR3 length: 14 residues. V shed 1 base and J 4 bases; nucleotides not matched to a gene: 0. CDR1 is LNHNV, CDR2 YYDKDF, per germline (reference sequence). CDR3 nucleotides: TGTGCCACCAGCAGAGGACTAGCGGGAGAGACCCAGTACTTC. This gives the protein CATSRGLAGETQYF.

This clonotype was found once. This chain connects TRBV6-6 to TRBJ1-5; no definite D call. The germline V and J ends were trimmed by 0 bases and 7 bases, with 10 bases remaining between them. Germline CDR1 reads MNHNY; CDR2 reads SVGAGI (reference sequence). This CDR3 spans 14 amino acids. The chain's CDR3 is CASSYSVLGQPQHF. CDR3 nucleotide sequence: TGTGCCAGCAGTTACTCCGTGCTCGGGCAGCCCCAGCATTTT.